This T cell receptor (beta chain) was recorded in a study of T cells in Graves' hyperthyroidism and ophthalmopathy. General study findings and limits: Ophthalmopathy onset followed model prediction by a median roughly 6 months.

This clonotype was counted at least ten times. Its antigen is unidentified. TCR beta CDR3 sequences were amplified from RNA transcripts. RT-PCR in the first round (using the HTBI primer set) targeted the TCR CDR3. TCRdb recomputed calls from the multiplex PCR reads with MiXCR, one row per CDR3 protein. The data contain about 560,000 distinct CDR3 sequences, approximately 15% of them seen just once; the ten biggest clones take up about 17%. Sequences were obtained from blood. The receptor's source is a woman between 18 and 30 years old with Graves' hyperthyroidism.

The CDR3 reads CSASDLAVSYEQYF. DNA of the CDR3: TGCAGTGCTAGTGATCTAGCGGTAAGCTACGAGCAGTACTTC. The chain employs TRBV20-1 and TRBJ2-7; 7 nucleotides line up with TRBD2. Trimming removed 3 bases from V and 3 bases from J; junction bases left unmatched: 8. Germline assignment: CDR1 DFQATT and CDR2 SNEGSKA (reference sequence). The CDR3 consists of 14 residues.